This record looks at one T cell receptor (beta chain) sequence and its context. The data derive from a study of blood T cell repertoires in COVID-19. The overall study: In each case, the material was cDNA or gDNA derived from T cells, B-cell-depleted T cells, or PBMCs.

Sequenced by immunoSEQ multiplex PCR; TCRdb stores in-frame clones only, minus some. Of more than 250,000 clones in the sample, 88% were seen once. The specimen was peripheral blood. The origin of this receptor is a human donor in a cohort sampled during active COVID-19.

CDR3: CASSPLKTSGSTDTQYF. CDR3 DNA sequence: TGTGCCAGCAGCCCACTCAAGACTAGCGGTAGCACAGATACGCAGTATTTT. The chain is built from TRBV3-1 (or the pseudogene TRBV3-2) and TRBJ2-3; 9 bases map to TRBD2. Trimming removed 4 bases from V and 0 bases from J; junction bases left unmatched: 8. The germline gives CDR1 LGHDT, CDR2 YNNKEL (reference sequence). The CDR3 spans 17 residues.